Listed below are T cell receptor beta chains from one sample, sequenced in a study of cytomegalovirus exposure and HLA in healthy donors. The method was immunoSEQ multiplex PCR; TCRdb's version includes in-frame clones alone and lacks a portion of them. The sample holds 150,000 to 200,000 clones, 80% to 90% seen once. The material sequenced was PBMCs. The receptors shown here come from a man between 18 and 35 years old in good health and CMV-seropositive. The CDR3 runs from the conserved cysteine through the conserved F or W. D genes are given only for firm matches. Clone size is given for some rows only: seen once, a few or many times, or a class if the clone is expanded.

>-|TRBJ2-5|-|TRBV5-1
CASSLVGGTRETQYF
TGCGCCAGCAGCTTGGTAGGGGGTACTCGGGAGACCCAGTACTTC
>-|TRBJ2-3|TRBD2|TRBV7-2
CASSLASGGGDTQYF
TGTGCCAGCAGCTTAGCGTCGGGAGGGGGGGATACGCAGTATTTT
>-|TRBJ1-6|-|TRBV9
CASSVEGGALSPLHF
TGTGCCAGCAGCGTAGAAGGGGGGGCCCTTTCACCCCTCCACTTT
>once|TRBJ2-2|TRBD1|TRBV18
CASSRDSPNTGELFF
TGTGCCAGCTCACGGGACAGCCCGAACACCGGGGAGCTGTTTTTT
>-|TRBJ2-4|-|TRBV7-2
CASSLGSAFAKNIQYF
TGTGCCAGCAGCTTAGGTTCTGCGTTTGCCAAAAACATTCAGTACTTC
>-|TRBJ2-7|-|TRBV25-1
CASSDFSGLGYEQYF
TGTGCCAGCAGTGACTTTAGCGGATTGGGTTACGAGCAGTACTTC
>-|TRBJ2-7|-|TRBV7-2
CASSQSLAVGYEQYF
TGTGCCAGCAGCCAATCACTAGCTGTTGGCTACGAGCAGTACTTC
>-|TRBJ2-7|TRBD1|TRBV5-1
CASAQGTGLYEQYF
TGCGCCAGCGCGCAGGGGACAGGACTCTACGAGCAGTACTTC
>-|TRBJ2-1|TRBD2|TRBV5-4
CASSSSMTSGIPQFF
TGTGCCAGCAGCTCCTCCATGACTAGCGGTATACCGCAGTTCTTC
>-|TRBJ2-5|-|TRBV30
CAWSGIYGETQYF
TGTGCCTGGAGTGGCATTTACGGAGAGACCCAGTACTTC
>once|TRBJ2-3|TRBD2|TRBV9
CASSVAGGHTDTQYF
TGTGCCAGCAGCGTAGCGGGGGGGCACACAGATACGCAGTATTTT
>-|TRBJ2-5|-|TRBV27
CASNDSVGQQETQYF
TGTGCCAGCAATGATAGTGTTGGACAGCAAGAGACCCAGTACTTC
>-|TRBJ1-3|-|TRBV7-8
CASSLDRLRSGNTIYF
TGTGCCAGCAGCTTAGATCGCCTGCGCTCTGGAAACACCATATATTTT
>few|TRBJ2-7|-|TRBV30
CAWSVLGGSSYEQYF
TGTGCCTGGAGTGTACTTGGGGGGAGCTCCTACGAGCAGTACTTC
>-|TRBJ2-2|-|TRBV2
CASSDRANTGELFF
TGTGCCAGCAGTGATCGGGCGAACACCGGGGAGCTGTTTTTT
>-|TRBJ2-3|-|TRBV5-8
CASSSKTSTDTQYF
TGTGCCAGCAGCTCCAAGACTAGCACAGATACGCAGTATTTT
>-|TRBJ2-2|TRBD2|TRBV9
CASGSGGTGELFF
TGTGCCAGCGGTAGCGGGGGCACCGGGGAGCTGTTTTTT
>-|TRBJ1-5|-|TRBV29-1
CSVAYDFNQPQHF
TGCAGCGTTGCATACGACTTCAATCAGCCCCAGCATTTT
>-|TRBJ2-3|-|TRBV5-4
CASSLAGDGQYF
TGTGCCAGCAGCTTGGCGGGGGATGGGCAGTATTTT
>few|TRBJ2-3|-|TRBV7-9
CASSLATGDTQYF
TGTGCCAGCAGCTTAGCGACGGGGGATACGCAGTATTTT
>-|TRBJ2-5|TRBD2|TRBV7-2
CASSFGLAGGEETQYF
TGTGCCAGCAGCTTTGGACTAGCGGGGGGCGAAGAGACCCAGTACTTC
>-|TRBJ2-7|TRBD2|TRBV18
CASSPFSGGTYEQYF
TGTGCCAGCTCACCATTTTCGGGGGGGACCTACGAGCAGTACTTC
>-|TRBJ2-1|-|TRBV14
CASSQAGSYNEQFF
TGTGCCAGCAGCCAAGCGGGTTCTTACAATGAGCAGTTCTTC
>-|TRBJ2-5|-|TRBV28
CASRASGGGETQYF
TGTGCCAGCAGGGCGTCGGGGGGCGGGGAGACCCAGTACTTC
>-|TRBJ2-5|TRBD1|TRBV6-1
CASSTRQGRETQYF
TGTGCCAGCAGTACTCGACAGGGCCGAGAGACCCAGTACTTC
>few|TRBJ1-1|-|TRBV5-4
CASSLEAGRMNTEAFF
TGTGCCAGCAGCTTGGAAGCGGGACGTATGAACACTGAAGCTTTCTTT
>-|TRBJ1-5|-|TRBV6-4
CASRPHRMGNQPQHF
TGTGCCAGCAGACCCCACAGGATGGGCAATCAGCCCCAGCATTTT
>few|TRBJ1-2|TRBD1|TRBV6-1
CASSAFTGGDNYGYTF
TGTGCCAGCAGTGCCTTTACAGGGGGCGATAACTATGGCTACACCTTC
>-|TRBJ2-5|TRBD2|TRBV5-6
CASSRTLAGVSQETQYF
TGTGCCAGCAGCCGTACACTCGCGGGGGTGTCCCAAGAGACCCAGTACTTC
>-|TRBJ2-2|TRBD1|TRBV2
CASSETGQGWDTGELFF
TGTGCCAGCAGTGAAACGGGACAGGGGTGGGACACCGGGGAGCTGTTTTTT
>-|TRBJ1-2|TRBD1|TRBV7-8
CASSFGQGAYYGYTF
TGTGCCAGCAGCTTCGGGCAGGGGGCGTACTATGGCTACACCTTC
>-|TRBJ2-1|TRBD2|TRBV7-9
CASSFAGGYNEQFF
TGTGCCAGCAGCTTTGCGGGGGGTTACAATGAGCAGTTCTTC
>-|TRBJ2-3|TRBD2|TRBV4-3
CASSQDQSGRGPGTDTQYF
TGCGCCAGCAGCCAAGATCAGAGCGGGAGGGGACCAGGCACAGATACGCAGTATTTT
>once|TRBJ1-2|-|TRBV18
CASSPLQGFDWYGYTF
TGTGCCAGCTCACCACTACAGGGCTTTGATTGGTATGGCTACACCTTC
>-|TRBJ2-1|-|TRBV5-1
CASSLVAGANNEQFF
TGCGCCAGCAGCTTGGTCGCGGGGGCGAACAATGAGCAGTTCTTC
>-|TRBJ2-2|-|TRBV30
CAWSVFTAGELFF
TGTGCCTGGAGTGTATTCACAGCCGGGGAGCTGTTTTTT
>-|TRBJ1-2|-|TRBV4-1
CASSQDSVYGYTF
TGCGCCAGCAGCCAAGACAGTGTCTATGGCTACACCTTC
>-|TRBJ2-7|-|TRBV18
CASSPVGESYYEQYF
TGTGCCAGCTCACCCGTCGGGGAATCTTACTACGAGCAGTACTTC
>-|TRBJ1-4|-|TRBV7-9
CASSPRTGGREKLFF
TGTGCCAGCAGCCCGAGGACCGGGGGACGTGAAAAACTGTTTTTT
>-|TRBJ1-2|TRBD1|TRBV11-1
CASSLGAGGQSYGYTF
TGTGCCAGCAGCTTAGGGGCCGGGGGACAGTCATATGGCTACACCTTC
>once|TRBJ2-3|-|TRBV5-6
CASSLGPLASTDTQYF
TGTGCCAGCAGCTTGGGACCTCTAGCGAGCACAGATACGCAGTATTTT
>-|TRBJ2-1|-|TRBV10-1
CASSGILSDNEQFF
TGCGCCAGCAGTGGCATATTATCGGACAATGAGCAGTTCTTC
>-|TRBJ1-2|-|TRBV4-3
CASSHQGSGYTF
TGCGCCAGCAGCCACCAGGGATCTGGCTACACCTTC
>few|TRBJ1-5|-|TRBV6-6
CASSDSSNQPQHF
TGTGCCAGCAGCGACAGTAGCAATCAGCCCCAGCATTTT
>-|TRBJ1-2|TRBD1|TRBV5-1
CASSPTGEEGYTF
TGCGCCAGCAGCCCAACAGGGGAGGAAGGCTACACCTTC
>-|TRBJ2-7|-|TRBV5-8
CASSLIARVGEQYF
TGTGCCAGCAGCTTGATCGCCAGGGTGGGCGAGCAGTACTTC
>-|TRBJ2-7|-|TRBV6-6
CASSYRGLRWDEQYF
TGTGCCAGCAGTTACCGGGGACTTAGGTGGGACGAGCAGTACTTC
>-|TRBJ1-4|TRBD1|TRBV9
CASSVSDRGEEKLFF
TGTGCCAGCAGCGTCTCGGACAGGGGCGAGGAAAAACTGTTTTTT
>-|TRBJ2-2|-|TRBV23-1
CASSQSMETANTGELFF
TGCGCCAGCAGTCAATCGATGGAGACCGCGAACACCGGGGAGCTGTTTTTT
>-|TRBJ1-1|-|TRBV30
CAWSRGTEAFF
TGTGCCTGGAGTAGGGGGACTGAAGCTTTCTTT